This TCR beta chain was captured in a study of T cell responses to AZD1222 COVID-19 vaccine. Data came from immunoSEQ multiplex PCR; TCRdb stores just in-frame clones and leaves some out. The data show 130,000 or so clones, about 90% seen once. The TCR sequence derives from an adult in good health. Specimen: peripheral blood, collected on day 0 of AZD1222 vaccination.

DNA for the CDR3: TGCGCCAGCAGCCAAGACTTCCTGAAGCCGAGGCCCCAGCATTTT. Translating it yields CASSQDFLKPRPQHF. The genes are TRBV4-1 and TRBJ1-5; unclear D gene. Germline-derived CDR1 and CDR2 are MGHRA and YSYEKL. The V and J ends lost 0 bases and 9 bases respectively, with 15 bases between them. The CDR3 is made up of 15 amino acids.